A single sample gave rise to the 9 T cell receptor beta chains below, sequenced in a study of regulatory T cells in long-lasting Graves disease. According to the study, TCR beta libraries were built with iRepertoire HTBI primers and CDR3-region Arm-PCR. A single record per CDR3 protein comes from TCRdb applying MiXCR to the multiplex PCR reads. The sample yields 300,000 to 450,000 distinct CDR3 sequences, around a sixth seen once. The time point denotes: newly diagnosed GD, antithyroid drugs for less than 3 months. Preparation of the TCR library used RNA extracted from PBMCs. The source was peripheral blood mononuclear cells (PBMCs), collected at new diagnosis, from a patient treated with antithyroid drugs. The receptor set was obtained from a female donor with Graves disease.

This clonotype has a count of ten or more. The genes are TRBV12-3 or TRBV12-4 and TRBJ1-2; D call uncertain. The CDR3 sequence is 12 residues long. The germline V and J ends were trimmed by 8 bases and 1 base, with 8 bases remaining between them. Here the CDR3 DNA reads TGTGCCAGCGGCCGACATAACTATGGCTACACCTTC. As protein: CASGRHNYGYTF.

This clonotype was counted many times. The chain couples TRBV6-2 or TRBV6-3 to TRBJ1-1; TRBD1 agrees at 9 bases. The CDR3 covers 14 residues. Germline lookup yields CDR1 MNHEY and CDR2 SVGEGT. Trimming at V came to 2 bases and at J to 4 bases, leaving 2 bases not matched to a gene. The DNA of the CDR3 is TGTGCCAGCAGTTACGGGACAGGGACCACTGAAGCTTTCTTT. As protein: CASSYGTGTTEAFF.

This sequence joins TRBV5-5 and TRBJ2-1; 7 bases agree with TRBD1. V shed 1 base and J 0 bases; nucleotides not matched to a gene: 4. Per germline, CDR1 SGHKS and CDR2 YYEKEE (reference sequence). CDR3 length equals 16 residues. The CDR3 protein is CASSLTNRGSYNEQFF. The CDR3, as DNA: TGTGCCAGCAGCTTGACAAACAGGGGCTCCTACAATGAGCAGTTCTTC.

This clonotype was recorded a few times. This rearrangement joins TRBV20-1 to TRBJ2-7; weak D call: TRBD2 (6 bases). The CDR3 is 15 amino acids. The germline V gene encodes CDR1 DFQATT and CDR2 SNEGSKA (reference sequence). Trimming cost V 1 base and J 1 base, with 14 bases left between them. CDR3 amino acids: CSARGVSGTSYEQYF. In nucleotides, the CDR3 is TGCAGTGCTAGAGGGGTTTCCGGGACTTCCTACGAGCAGTACTTC.

The table lists this clonotype with many counts. V and J are TRBV20-1 and TRBJ1-1; D gene ambiguous. The germline V gene has CDR1 DFQATT and CDR2 SNEGSKA (reference sequence). This CDR3 has 12 residues. With 0 bases removed from V and 2 bases from J, the gap between germline ends came to 4 bases. The CDR3 bases are TGCAGTGCTAGAGACGAAAACACTGAAGCTTTCTTT. As protein: CSARDENTEAFF.

This clonotype was observed at least ten times. The gene calls are TRBV12-3 or TRBV12-4 and TRBJ2-7; 12 bases align to TRBD2. The CDR3 totals 15 residues. V shed 5 bases and J 0 bases; nucleotides not matched to a gene: 2. The CDR3, as DNA: TGTGCCAGCAGTACGACTAGCGGGGGCTCCTACGAGCAGTACTTC. Translating it yields CASSTTSGGSYEQYF.

This clonotype has ten or more counts. The gene calls are TRBV3-1 and TRBJ1-1, with D perhaps matching TRBD1 (5 bases). This CDR3 region has 14 residues. In germline, CDR1 is LGHDT, CDR2 YNNKEL (reference sequence). Deletions cut 2 bases from V and 1 base from J, with 8 bases between. As DNA, the CDR3 is TGTGCCAGCAGCCAATGGGGCCCGAACACTGAAGCTTTCTTT. Protein sequence: CASSQWGPNTEAFF.

This clonotype was observed a handful of times. The rearrangement uses TRBV6-2 or TRBV6-3 and TRBJ1-2, with D possibly matching TRBD1 (5 bases). This CDR3 has 16 amino acids. V was clipped by 2 bases and J by 4 bases, with 17 bases between them. In germline, CDR1 is MNHEY, CDR2 SVGEGT. The CDR3 loop is CASSYAADGGGYGYTF. Written as DNA, the CDR3 is TGTGCCAGCAGTTACGCTGCGGACGGGGGTGGCTATGGCTACACCTTC.

This clonotype was seen more than once but under ten times. This chain joins TRBV19 and TRBJ1-5, with TRBD1 identical over 8 bases. The CDR3 extends over 17 amino acids. The trim removed 4 bases at V and 5 bases at J, leaving 13 bases unmatched. Germline CDR1 is LNHDA and CDR2 is SQIVND (reference sequence). The CDR3 is CASSKDGDRGRDQPQHF. Written as DNA, the CDR3 is TGTGCCAGTAGTAAGGACGGCGACAGGGGCCGGGATCAGCCCCAGCATTTT.